Below, 21 T cell receptor beta chains from the same sample are listed, as sequenced in a study of shared clonotypes between healthy human individuals. TCRdb's table, derived via immunoSEQ multiplex PCR, lists solely in-frame clones and lacks some. The sample has approximately 530,000 clones; almost 97% are singletons. Material for sequencing was naive CD4+ T cells sorted from blood. Stated subset: CD45RA+ positively selected. These receptors all stem from a woman in her 30s in good health.

The rearrangement joins TRBV19 to TRBJ1-5; D is ambiguous. Trimming pared 2 bases from V and 6 bases from J, leaving 5 bases between. This CDR3 contains 12 residues. The germline gives CDR1 LNHDA, CDR2 SQIVND (reference sequence). The CDR3 protein is CASSIRGQPQHF. In nucleotides, the CDR3 is TGTGCCAGTAGTATACGAGGTCAGCCCCAGCATTTT.

V is TRBV10-3 and J is TRBJ1-5, with D unclear. CDR1 is ENHRY and CDR2 is SYGVKD in the germline V gene. The CDR3 is 12 amino acids. V dropped 2 bases and J dropped 5 bases, with 4 bases sitting between them. CDR3 sequence (DNA): TGTGCCATCAGTGAGCCGCATCAGCCCCAGCATTTT. Its translation is CAISEPHQPQHF.

This clone was counted between two and nine times. The chain joins TRBV7-9 to TRBJ1-1; D might be TRBD1 (5 bases). CDR3 length equals 13 residues. The germline CDR1 and CDR2 sequences are SEHNR and FQNEAQ (reference sequence). Trimming stripped 5 bases from V and 9 bases from J, with 16 bases between. CDR3 residues: CASSPNGKDKAFF. The CDR3 nucleotides read TGTGCCAGCAGCCCGAATGGTAAGGACAAAGCTTTCTTT.

Here the CDR3 reads CASSPGLAEPYNEQFF. The CDR3 DNA is TGCGCCAGCAGCCCGGGACTAGCGGAGCCCTACAATGAGCAGTTCTTC. J is TRBJ2-1 and V is TRBV5-1; TRBD2 matches 11 bases. The CDR3 loop spans 16 amino acids. Germline CDR1 and CDR2: SGHRS and YFSETQ. The junction had 5 bases not matched to a gene; V was cut back by 4 bases and J by 2 bases.

The chain has TRBV5-4 and TRBJ2-2, with 7 bases lining up with TRBD2. V shed 0 bases and J 4 bases; nucleotides not matched to a gene: 3. The CDR3 has 15 residues. Germline CDR1 reads SGHNT; CDR2 reads YYREEE (reference sequence). CDR3 residues: CASSLGVAGTGELFF. CDR3 sequence (DNA): TGTGCCAGCAGCTTGGGGGTAGCGGGCACCGGGGAGCTGTTTTTT.

The chain joins TRBV4-1 to TRBJ2-6; 11 bases match TRBD2. The V segment lost 1 base and the J segment 0 bases; nucleotides outside the gene matches: 5. The CDR3 totals 19 residues. Per germline, CDR1 MGHRA and CDR2 YSYEKL. DNA for the CDR3: TGCGCCAGCAGCCAAGGGACGGGACTAGCGGACTCTGGGGCCAACGTCCTGACTTTC. It is translated as CASSQGTGLADSGANVLTF.

A word on this clone: This CDR3 is also generated by other DNA sequences in the sample. This chain connects TRBV28 to TRBJ2-1; the D is unclear. CDR3 length equals 12 residues. V shed 2 bases and J shed 3 bases, with 2 bases lying between them. Germline V lookup: CDR1 MDHEN, CDR2 SYDVKM. In DNA, the CDR3 is TGTGCCAGCAGTTTAAGCTACAATGAGCAGTTCTTC. Its protein product is CASSLSYNEQFF.

The V call is TRBV5-1, the J call TRBJ1-1; 7 bases line up with TRBD1. In germline, CDR1 is SGHRS, CDR2 YFSETQ. V was clipped by 4 bases and J by 0 bases; unmatched bases: 6. The CDR3 extends over 15 amino acids. In nucleotides, the CDR3 is TGCGCCAGCAGCGGACTGACAGGGCTGAACACTGAAGCTTTCTTT. Amino acid sequence: CASSGLTGLNTEAFF.

The chain carries TRBV19 and TRBJ2-3, with D tentatively TRBD2 (7 bases). V lost 4 bases and J lost 5, with 16 bases in between. This CDR3 comprises 15 residues. Germline-derived CDR1 and CDR2 are LNHDA and SQIVND (reference sequence). The CDR3 bases are TGTGCCAGTAGTACCGGAAGGGGGGAGGGAGATACGCAGTATTTT. It codes for CASSTGRGEGDTQYF.

The rearrangement joins TRBV7-8 to TRBJ2-2; a weak D match, TRBD1 (6 bases). Germline V CDR1 and CDR2: SGHVS, FQNEAQ. The CDR3 consists of 17 residues. V shed 1 base and J shed 1 base, with 13 bases lying between them. CDR3 amino acids: CASSLGTDRLNTGELFF. The CDR3 nucleotides read TGTGCCAGCAGCTTAGGAACGGACAGACTGAACACCGGGGAGCTGTTTTTT.

The chain has TRBV25-1 and TRBJ2-1, with D tentatively TRBD2 (5 bases). The V end lost 8 bases, the J end lost 6 bases, and 11 bases lay between the germline ends. The V gene's germline CDR1 is MGHDK and CDR2 SYGVNS. The CDR3 sequence is 12 residues long. The CDR3 region has the DNA TGTGCCAGCCGGAGGACCGGCAATGAGCAGTTCTTC. The encoded protein is CASRRTGNEQFF.

J is TRBJ2-2 and V is TRBV5-1; D is undetermined. Looked up from germline, CDR1 is SGHRS and CDR2 is YFSETQ. The CDR3 length is 16 residues. Trimming removed 6 bases at V and 0 bases at J, with 15 bases between. The CDR3 loop is CASTPWTEANTGELFF. In DNA, the CDR3 is TGCGCCAGCACACCTTGGACCGAAGCGAACACCGGGGAGCTGTTTTTT.

The chain recombines TRBV28 with TRBJ1-1; 9 bases match TRBD1. Germline CDR1 MDHEN, CDR2 SYDVKM. V lost 7 bases, J lost 4 bases, and 7 bases stayed unmatched. The CDR3 is 14 amino acids. The CDR3 DNA is TGTGCCAGCAATCAGGGACAGGGCGGCACTGAAGCTTTCTTT. Translation gives CASNQGQGGTEAFF. Full variable domain (rest looked up from reference TRBV28 and TRBJ1-1): DVKVTQSSRYLVKRTGEKVFLECVQDMDHENMFWYRQDPGLGLRLIYFSYDVKMKEKGDIPEGYSVSREKKERFSLILESASTNQTSMYLCASNQGQGGTEAFFGQGTRLTVV.

The chain recombines TRBV5-1 with TRBJ1-1; D is possibly TRBD1 (6 bases). Germline loops: CDR1 SGHRS, CDR2 YFSETQ. V lost 0 bases to trimming and J lost 6 bases, with 18 bases between them. This CDR3 spans 16 amino acids. Here the CDR3 DNA reads TGCGCCAGCAGCTTGGCCGGAGGGGGGTTCGAAGCTGAAGCTTTCTTT. Translating it yields CASSLAGGGFEAEAFF.

The table lists this clone with a count of one. This sequence joins TRBV5-4 and TRBJ2-7, with TRBD1 matching over 10 bases. The junction had 15 bases not matched to a gene; V was cut back by 2 bases and J by 4 bases. Germline-derived CDR1 and CDR2 are SGHNT and YYREEE (reference sequence). The CDR3 covers 18 residues. CDR3 nucleotide sequence: TGTGCCAGCAGCTTTCCGCAATCCATGACAGGGGGCAAGTACGAGCAGTACTTC. Amino acids: CASSFPQSMTGGKYEQYF.

V gene TRBV4-1 combines with J gene TRBJ2-4; D call uncertain. V was pared by 4 bases and J by 0 bases, with 22 bases between. The CDR3 spans 19 residues. The germline CDR1 and CDR2 sequences are MGHRA and YSYEKL. CDR3 sequence reads: CASSRNAPLHNLAKNIQYF. CDR3 nucleotide sequence: TGCGCCAGCAGCCGCAACGCGCCCCTCCACAACCTAGCCAAAAACATTCAGTACTTC.

The gene calls are TRBV19 and TRBJ2-5, with 7 bases that match TRBD1. Germline values: CDR1 LNHDA, CDR2 SQIVND (reference sequence). This CDR3 has 13 amino acids. V lost 5 bases and J lost 4; bases outside the gene matches: 4. CDR3 residues: CASSPGQLETQYF. CDR3 sequence (DNA): TGTGCCAGTAGTCCGGGACAGCTAGAGACCCAGTACTTC.

The V call is TRBV18, the J call TRBJ1-2; 11 bases are a match to TRBD1. Trimming cost V 3 bases and J 2 bases; bases outside gene matches: 5. The germline gives CDR1 KGHSH, CDR2 LQKENI. This CDR3 is 16 amino acids long. The CDR3 bases are TGTGCCAGCTCACCTGGACAGGGGGCAGGCAACTATGGCTACACCTTC. Residues: CASSPGQGAGNYGYTF. Full variable domain (rest looked up from reference TRBV18 and TRBJ1-2): NAGVMQNPRHLVRRRGQEARLRCSPMKGHSHVYWYRQLPEEGLKFMVYLQKENIIDESGMPKERFSAEFPKEGPSILRIQQVVRGDSAAYFCASSPGQGAGNYGYTFGSGTRLTVV.

The gene calls are TRBV5-1 and TRBJ2-5; 9 nucleotides align to TRBD2. The CDR3 has 16 amino acids. CDR1 is SGHRS and CDR2 is YFSETQ in the germline V gene. Unmatched junction bases numbered 6, after V lost 1 base and J lost 2 bases. Here the CDR3 reads CASSLTGTSQQETQYF. The CDR3 nucleotides are TGCGCCAGCAGCTTGACGGGGACTAGCCAACAAGAGACCCAGTACTTC.

CDR3 loop: CAWRRGNEAFF. CDR3 coding DNA: TGTGCCTGGAGGAGAGGGAATGAAGCTTTCTTT. The chain has TRBV30 and TRBJ1-1, with D uncertain. The CDR3 contains 11 residues. In germline, CDR1 is GTSNPN, CDR2 SVGIG (reference sequence). V lost 3 bases to trimming and J lost 7 bases, with 9 bases between them.

The count of this clone is one. This rearrangement joins TRBV28 to TRBJ2-7; no definite D call. Trimming took 1 base from V and 3 from J, leaving 4 bases between them. This CDR3 comprises 12 residues. In germline, CDR1 is MDHEN, CDR2 SYDVKM. The CDR3 region is CASSLYGYEQYF. The CDR3 nucleotides read TGTGCCAGCAGTTTATACGGCTACGAGCAGTACTTC.